This T cell receptor beta chain was sequenced for a study of T cells after yellow fever vaccination. Overall study findings and caveats: Researchers report a weaker secondary response that nonetheless peaked faster, day 5 versus 15.

This clonotype was recorded at least ten times. The target antigen is unknown. This CDR3 spans 17 amino acids. V lost 2 bases, J lost 3 bases, and 20 bases lay in between. Germline CDR1 WSHSY, CDR2 SAAADI. It was through 5'RACE template switching that TCR cDNA was made, with a universal primer site and UMIs added. TCRdb passed the 5' RACE reads through MiXCR, listing each CDR3 protein once. This table holds 250,000 to 400,000 distinct CDR3 sequences, 3.5% to 4.5% found once. The chain carries TRBV10-2 and TRBJ2-7; D might be TRBD2 (7 bases). Sequenced here: PBMCs, sampled 15 days after the yellow fever booster vaccination. The receptor was isolated from a man aged 18 to 29 who received the YFV17D yellow fever vaccine. DNA for the CDR3: TGCGCCAGCAGTGAGGTCGGGAGTGGCGGGGGACACTACGAGCAGTACGTC. Protein sequence: CASSEVGSGGGHYEQYV.